These 7 T cell receptor beta chains were all obtained from the same sample, sequenced in a study of response to subunit inactivated influenza vaccine. One entry per CDR3 protein results from TCRdb running MiXCR on the RT-PCR reads. The sample includes around 500,000 distinct CDR3 sequences, approximately 11% of them seen just once. The sample consisted of PBMCs from blood, taken 40 to 50 days after vaccination. All receptors derive from a man aged 50 to 60 who received an inactivated influenza vaccine.

This clonotype was recorded many times. The rearrangement links TRBV20-1 to TRBJ2-7, with 9 bases identical to TRBD1. The CDR3 extends over 12 amino acids. The germline gives CDR1 DFQATT, CDR2 SNEGSKA (reference sequence). The V and J ends lost 6 bases and 3 bases, in that order; junction bases with no gene match: 3. The CDR3 reads CSAQGQGYEQYF. In nucleotides, the CDR3 is TGCAGTGCCCAGGGACAGGGCTACGAGCAGTACTTC.

This clonotype has at least ten counts. The V and J genes are TRBV6-6 and TRBJ2-7; the D gene is possibly TRBD2 (5 bases). Trimming shortened V by 7 bases and J by 5 bases, and 9 bases separated the two germline ends. This CDR3 spans 11 amino acids. CDR1 MNHNY and CDR2 SVGAGI come from the germline V gene (reference sequence). The CDR3 region has the DNA TGTGCCAGCATGGTCGGGGACGAGCAGTACTTC. This encodes CASMVGDEQYF.

This clonotype has a handful of counts. The V call is TRBV28, the J call TRBJ2-3; 12 nucleotides match TRBD2. The V and J ends lost 8 bases and 0 bases, in that order; junction bases with no gene match: 6. Germline CDR1 reads MDHEN; CDR2 reads SYDVKM. The CDR3 has 16 residues. DNA for the CDR3: TGTGCCAGCGGGGTTGGGACTAGCGGGAGCACAGATACGCAGTATTTT. Translating gives CASGVGTSGSTDTQYF.

V usage is TRBV7-2 and J usage is TRBJ2-2, with D possibly TRBD2 on 5 matching bases. The CDR3 spans 15 residues. Trimming removed 3 bases at V and 4 bases at J, with 12 bases between. Germline lookup yields CDR1 SGHTA and CDR2 FQGNSA. CDR3 in DNA: TGTGCCAGCAGCTTCCACCAAGGAGGCACCGGGGAGCTGTTTTTT. Translating gives CASSFHQGGTGELFF.

This clonotype was seen more than once but under ten times. The V gene is TRBV13, the J gene TRBJ2-2; D remains unclear. The V and J ends lost 0 bases and 8 bases respectively, with 7 bases between them. Germline V CDR1 and CDR2: PRHDT, FYEKMQ (reference sequence). This CDR3 has 13 residues. Written as DNA, the CDR3 is TGTGCCAGCAGCTTAGGTTCACCAGGGGAGCTGTTTTTT. Translated: CASSLGSPGELFF.

This clonotype has ten or more counts. V and J are TRBV5-5 and TRBJ1-5; 7 bases map to TRBD1. J lost 6 bases, V lost 4 bases, and 7 bases had no gene match. The length of the CDR3 is 14 residues. Germline values: CDR1 SGHKS, CDR2 YYEKEE (reference sequence). The CDR3, as DNA: TGTGCCAGCAGCCCAGGGACAGTTTTTCAGCCCCAGCATTTT. Translating it yields CASSPGTVFQPQHF.

There are many counts of this clonotype. This chain connects TRBV7-8 to TRBJ2-1, with 9 bases fitting TRBD1. J gave up 1 base and V 5 bases, and 9 bases lay outside the gene matches. From germline, CDR1 is SGHVS and CDR2 FQNEAQ. The CDR3 is made up of 17 amino acids. CDR3 sequence: CASSRRQGDISYNEQFF. The CDR3 DNA reads TGTGCCAGCAGCCGCCGACAGGGGGATATTTCCTACAATGAGCAGTTCTTC. The complete variable domain, with remaining parts taken from reference TRBV7-8 and TRBJ2-1, reads GAGVSQSPRYKVAKRGQDVALRCDPISGHVSLFWYQQALGQGPEFLTYFQNEAQLDKSGLPSDRFFAERPEGSVSTLKIQRTQQEDSAVYLCASSRRQGDISYNEQFFGPGTRLTVL.